The next 8 T cell receptor beta chains were all read from a single sample in a study of blood T cells in healthy people across ages. With a J-beta primer mix and a sample-barcoded 5' primer, a second PCR ran 7 to 11 cycles. TCRdb re-analysed the 5' RACE reads in MiXCR, keeping a single row per CDR3 protein. The sample records over 1,300,000 distinct CDR3 sequences, 55% to 75% being singletons. The sequencing sample was made of blood. The origin of the receptors is a man aged 18 to 29 in good health.

This clonotype has just a few counts. The chain recombines TRBV15 with TRBJ2-5, with 8 bases aligning to TRBD1. TRBJ2-7 matches the DNA end more closely, so the J call is doubtful. The germline gives CDR1 LNHNV, CDR2 YYDKDF (reference sequence). The length of the CDR3 is 15 residues. The CDR3 here is CATSTIQGGKDEQYF. In nucleotides, the CDR3 is TGTGCCACCAGCACCATACAGGGGGGAAAGGACGAGCAGTACTTC.

The gene calls are TRBV29-1 and TRBJ1-6; D is unclear. The V gene lost 4 bases and the J gene lost 7 bases, with 11 bases spanning the gap. This CDR3 is built from 13 residues. Germline values: CDR1 SQVTM, CDR2 ANQGSEA. The CDR3, as DNA: TGCAGCGTTGGTACTGGTAGAAATTCACCCCTCCACTTT. It codes for CSVGTGRNSPLHF.

To note about this clonotype: One base away lies a much larger clone, so this may be a sequencing read error. The rearrangement uses TRBV6-5 and TRBJ2-7; tentatively, D is TRBD1 (5 bases). Trimming removed 6 bases from V and 1 base from J, with 16 bases in between. This CDR3 comprises 15 residues. Germline V gene sequence: CDR1 MNHEY, CDR2 SVGAGI. The DNA for the CDR3 is TGTGCCAGCAGGTACGCTACAGGCGGTTCCTACGAGCAGTACTTC. Translation gives CASRYATGGSYEQYF.

The V gene is TRBV20-1, the J gene TRBJ1-5; 7 nucleotides line up with TRBD1. The junction had 12 bases not matched to a gene; V was cut back by 5 bases and J by 2 bases. This CDR3 contains 16 residues. Per germline, CDR1 DFQATT and CDR2 SNEGSKA (reference sequence). The CDR3 protein is CSALELDREGNQPQHF. In nucleotides, the CDR3 is TGCAGTGCTCTTGAATTAGACAGGGAGGGCAATCAGCCCCAGCATTTT.

The chain couples TRBV16 to TRBJ1-4; no definite D call. CDR1 KGHSY and CDR2 FQNENV come from the germline V gene. The V end lost 5 bases, the J end lost 3 bases, and 7 bases lay between the germline ends. This CDR3 has 13 amino acids. CDR3 nucleotides: TGTGCCAGCAGCGTGGGAGCTAATGAAAAACTGTTTTTT. Amino acid sequence: CASSVGANEKLFF.

This clonotype was detected a few times. The chain carries TRBV6-1 and TRBJ2-7, with 13 bases identical to TRBD2. Germline V gene sequence: CDR1 MNHNS, CDR2 SASEGT. This CDR3 is 14 amino acids long. J was trimmed by 6 bases and V by 6 bases; bases with no gene match: 5. The CDR3 DNA sequence: TGTGCCAGCAGCGCCGGACTAGCGGGAGTCGAGCAGTACTTC. Its translation: CASSAGLAGVEQYF.

The chain carries TRBV4-1 and TRBJ2-1; TRBD1 matches at 8 bases. The CDR3 totals 17 residues. Germline lookup yields CDR1 MGHRA and CDR2 YSYEKL. V lost 0 bases to trimming and J lost 1 base; unmatched junction nucleotides: 5. The CDR3 DNA is TGCGCCAGCAGCCAAGAATCCCAGGGGGCTTCCTACAATGAGCAGTTCTTC. It is translated as CASSQESQGASYNEQFF.

The rearrangement joins TRBV29-1 to TRBJ1-2, with D perhaps matching TRBD1 (5 bases). CDR1 is SQVTM and CDR2 is ANQGSEA in the germline V gene. This CDR3 is 15 amino acids long. Trimming pared 7 bases from V and 1 base from J, leaving 19 bases between. The CDR3 region has the DNA TGCAGCGCCCCTGGGACGGATCAGGGTAACTATGGCTACACCTTC. Translating gives CSAPGTDQGNYGYTF.